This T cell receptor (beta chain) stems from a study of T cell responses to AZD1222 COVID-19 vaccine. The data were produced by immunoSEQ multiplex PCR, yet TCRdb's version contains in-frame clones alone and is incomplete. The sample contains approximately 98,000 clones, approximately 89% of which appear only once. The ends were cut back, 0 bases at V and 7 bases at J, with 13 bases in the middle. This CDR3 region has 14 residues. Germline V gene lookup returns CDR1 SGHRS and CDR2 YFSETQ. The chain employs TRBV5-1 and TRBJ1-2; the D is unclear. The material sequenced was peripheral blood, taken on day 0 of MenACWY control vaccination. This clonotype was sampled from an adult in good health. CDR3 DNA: TGCGCCAGCAGCTTGGACCAGGCGAGAGGTGGCTACACCTTC. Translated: CASSLDQARGGYTF.